Listed here are 25 T cell receptor beta chains from one sample, sequenced in a study of blood T cell repertoires in COVID-19. Method: immunoSEQ multiplex PCR; TCRdb's copy keeps in-frame clones and lacks some. The sample consists of a few hundred thousand clones, roughly 81% of them appearing once. Specimen: PBMCs or T cells enriched from blood (not recorded which). These receptor sequences come from a woman in her fifties or sixties who had been exposed to COVID-19.

This clone was observed a few times. V gene TRBV2 combines with J gene TRBJ1-1; TRBD1 is a possible D gene (5 bases). Germline CDR1 SNHLY, CDR2 FYNNEI. This CDR3 has 15 amino acids. Trimming took off 3 bases at V and 6 bases at J, with 17 bases between the two ends. CDR3 residues: CASSEAQGVRAEAFF. Written as DNA, the CDR3 is TGTGCCAGCAGTGAGGCCCAGGGTGTGAGAGCTGAAGCTTTCTTT.

The V call is TRBV9, the J call TRBJ1-1; D unclear. Deletions cut 0 bases from V and 3 bases from J, with 12 bases between. The CDR3 loop spans 15 amino acids. Germline CDR1 is SGDLS and CDR2 is YYNGEE. The CDR3, as DNA: TGTGCCAGCAGCGTAGTATCCATCGGGGACACTGAAGCTTTCTTT. This sequence encodes CASSVVSIGDTEAFF.

The CDR3 region is CASSFEGLNTEAFF. Written as DNA, the CDR3 is TGTGCCAGCAGCTTTGAGGGCTTGAACACTGAAGCTTTCTTT. This chain joins TRBV5-4 and TRBJ1-1; D gene unclear. V was shortened by 2 bases and J by 0 bases, with 8 bases between the two germline ends. This CDR3 comprises 14 residues. Germline V lookup: CDR1 SGHNT, CDR2 YYREEE (reference sequence).

This clone has at least ten counts. The chain employs TRBV7-3 and TRBJ1-3; TRBD1 matches at 7 bases. Germline CDR1 is SGHTA and CDR2 is FQGTGA. There are 13 residues in the CDR3. The V and J ends lost 5 bases and 7 bases, in that order; junction bases with no gene match: 5. CDR3 DNA: TGTGCCAGCAGCCCCTCGGGACAGAACACCATATATTTT. Translating it yields CASSPSGQNTIYF.

This clone was seen a few times. J is TRBJ1-1 and V is TRBV7-2; TRBD1 matches at 8 bases. Germline V gene data show CDR1 as SGHTA and CDR2 as FQGNSA. This CDR3 is 17 amino acids long. V was clipped by 2 bases and J by 2 bases; unmatched bases: 10. CDR3: CASSLSRTGGYNTEAFF. In nucleotides, the CDR3 is TGTGCCAGCAGCTTATCTAGAACAGGGGGGTATAACACTGAAGCTTTCTTT.

This clone was seen a handful of times. The chain couples TRBV5-5 to TRBJ1-1; TRBD1 matches at 8 bases. With V trimmed by 4 bases and J by 8 bases, 13 bases remained unmatched. The CDR3 has 15 residues. Germline V gene data show CDR1 as SGHKS and CDR2 as YYEKEE (reference sequence). The CDR3 region has the DNA TGTGCCAGCAGCCCCATTGTGGACAGGGCAAACGAAGCTTTCTTT. Its protein is CASSPIVDRANEAFF.

The rearrangement links TRBV7-9 to TRBJ2-7; D remains unclear. Deletions cut 5 bases from V and 9 bases from J, with 23 bases between. The CDR3 is 15 amino acids. From germline, CDR1 is SEHNR and CDR2 FQNEAQ (reference sequence). The CDR3 coding sequence is TGTGCCAGCAGCGCTCCTGTGGAAGGCTCATGGAGGCAGTACTTC. Translating it yields CASSAPVEGSWRQYF.

J is TRBJ1-1 and V is TRBV29-1; D is perhaps TRBD1 (6 bases). The CDR3 is 15 residues long. The germline gives CDR1 SQVTM, CDR2 ANQGSEA. Trimming stripped 4 bases from V and 0 bases from J, with 15 bases between. CDR3 nucleotides: TGCAGCGTTGGCTTACTACAGGGTATGAACACTGAAGCTTTCTTT. Translation: CSVGLLQGMNTEAFF.

This clone was recorded a few times. The V gene is TRBV19, the J gene TRBJ1-1; 7 positions match TRBD1. Germline V gene data show CDR1 as LNHDA and CDR2 as SQIVND (reference sequence). The CDR3 spans 15 residues. With V trimmed by 4 bases and J by 2 bases, 7 bases remained unmatched. CDR3 in DNA: TGTGCCAGTAGTACCGGGACAGCCTCAAACACTGAAGCTTTCTTT. It yields the protein CASSTGTASNTEAFF.

The genes are TRBV4-3 and TRBJ2-2; 7 positions match TRBD1. After removal of 4 bases from V and 5 bases from J, the junction contained 4 bases not matched to a gene. Germline assignment: CDR1 LGHNA and CDR2 YSLEER. CDR3 length: 14 residues. For the CDR3, the DNA is TGCGCCAGCAGCCTTACCAGGGGGACCGGGGAGCTGTTTTTT. Translating it yields CASSLTRGTGELFF.

This chain links TRBV29-1 with TRBJ1-1; 7 bases align to TRBD1. Germline V CDR1 and CDR2: SQVTM, ANQGSEA. V dropped 4 bases and J dropped 6; count of bases not matched to a gene: 8. The CDR3 extends over 13 amino acids. CDR3 sequence (DNA): TGCAGCGTTGGCAACAGGGGCGCTTCTGAAGCTTTCTTT. Translated: CSVGNRGASEAFF.

Here the CDR3 reads CASSLEGQGLAHYREQFF. The CDR3 DNA reads as TGTGCCAGCAGCTTAGAGGGCCAAGGCCTAGCACATTATCGTGAGCAGTTCTTC. This chain uses TRBV11-2 with TRBJ2-1; D possibly corresponds to TRBD2 (5 bases). V shed 0 bases and J shed 9 bases, with 24 bases lying between them. The CDR3 length is 18 residues. Per germline, CDR1 SGHAT and CDR2 FQNNGV. The complete variable domain, with remaining parts taken from reference TRBV11-2 and TRBJ2-1, reads EAGVAQSPRYKIIEKRQSVAFWCNPISGHATLYWYQQILGQGPKLLIQFQNNGVVDDSQLPKDRFSAERLKGVDSTLKIQPAKLEDSAVYLCASSLEGQGLAHYREQFFGPGTRLTVL.

The chain employs TRBV28 and TRBJ1-1, with 10 positions matching TRBD1. Trimming at V came to 6 bases and at J to 6 bases, leaving 7 bases not matched to a gene. The CDR3 runs 14 residues. CDR1 is MDHEN and CDR2 is SYDVKM in the germline V gene. The chain's CDR3 is CASSPHGTGAEAFF. CDR3 nucleotides: TGTGCCAGCAGCCCCCACGGGACAGGGGCTGAAGCTTTCTTT.

This rearrangement joins TRBV6-5 to TRBJ1-1, with 7 bases matching TRBD1. This CDR3 is built from 14 residues. Germline loops: CDR1 MNHEY, CDR2 SVGAGI. The trim removed 8 bases at V and 0 bases at J, leaving 6 bases unmatched. The CDR3 protein is CASGGQALNTEAFF. CDR3 DNA: TGTGCCAGCGGAGGACAGGCTCTGAACACTGAAGCTTTCTTT.

In its sample, this clone was seen once. The chain recombines TRBV28 with TRBJ1-3; a weak D match, TRBD1 (5 bases). Germline loops: CDR1 MDHEN, CDR2 SYDVKM. The V end was cut by 3 bases, the J end by 2 bases, with 11 bases between. This CDR3 has 15 residues. CDR3 protein: CASSLVREAGNTIYF. The CDR3 DNA reads as TGTGCCAGCAGTTTGGTCAGGGAGGCTGGAAACACCATATATTTT.

This chain uses TRBV7-9 with TRBJ2-7; D gene unclear. The CDR3 sequence is 14 residues long. Germline V gene data show CDR1 as SEHNR and CDR2 as FQNEAQ (reference sequence). V dropped 5 bases and J dropped 3 bases, with 14 bases sitting between them. The CDR3 region has the DNA TGTGCCAGCAGCCCCCCCGGAGAAGGCTACGAGCAGTACTTC. Protein: CASSPPGEGYEQYF.

This clone was seen a single time. V and J are TRBV10-3 and TRBJ1-4, with unresolved D. Germline loops: CDR1 ENHRY, CDR2 SYGVKD. The CDR3 sequence is 15 residues long. V was pared by 0 bases and J by 0 bases, with 5 bases between. The CDR3: CAISESSTTNEKLFF. The CDR3, as DNA: TGTGCCATCAGTGAGTCGTCTACAACTAATGAAAAACTGTTTTTT.

There are a few counts of this clone. CDR3 nucleotide sequence: TGTGCCACCAGTGAGTCAGGGGTTGGAGGCTACACCTTC. Encoded protein: CATSESGVGGYTF. This chain uses TRBV24-1 with TRBJ1-2; possible D gene TRBD1, 6 bases. CDR1 is KGHDR, CDR2 SFDVKD, per germline. This CDR3 has 13 amino acids. Trimming left V 4 bases short and J 8 bases short, with 13 bases between.

The V call is TRBV13, the J call TRBJ2-7; 7 positions agree with TRBD1. The CDR3 consists of 14 residues. Per the germline V gene, CDR1 is PRHDT and CDR2 is FYEKMQ (reference sequence). The trim removed 5 bases at V and 4 bases at J, leaving 8 bases unmatched. The CDR3 bases are TGTGCCAGCAGCCTCCGGGACAGATCATACGAGCAGTACTTC. Amino acid sequence: CASSLRDRSYEQYF.

The chain is built from TRBV20-1 and TRBJ2-7; D unclear. Deletions cut 4 bases from V and 4 bases from J, with 5 bases between. The CDR3 covers 10 residues. The germline CDR1 and CDR2 sequences are DFQATT and SNEGSKA (reference sequence). CDR3 sequence: CSATQYEQYF. The CDR3 DNA follows: TGCAGTGCTACGCAGTACGAGCAGTACTTC.

This clone was observed once. This chain connects TRBV18 to TRBJ2-5; tentative D call: TRBD2 (7 bases). There are 13 residues in the CDR3. Germline values: CDR1 KGHSH, CDR2 LQKENI. The V end was cut by 6 bases, the J end by 2 bases, with 10 bases between. CDR3 amino acids: CASSRGAQETQYF. Here the CDR3 DNA reads TGTGCCAGCTCCCGGGGGGCACAAGAGACCCAGTACTTC. Drawing the rest from reference TRBV18 and TRBJ2-5, the complete variable domain is NAGVMQNPRHLVRRRGQEARLRCSPMKGHSHVYWYRQLPEEGLKFMVYLQKENIIDESGMPKERFSAEFPKEGPSILRIQQVVRGDSAAYFCASSRGAQETQYFGPGTRLLVL.

The V gene is TRBV19, the J gene TRBJ1-6; D not resolved. The CDR3 spans 16 residues. Trimming removed 5 bases from V and 5 bases from J, with 16 bases in between. Germline CDR1 is LNHDA and CDR2 is SQIVND (reference sequence). CDR3: CASSPSVGRNNSPLHF. As DNA, the CDR3 is TGTGCCAGTAGTCCTTCCGTTGGCAGGAATAATTCACCCCTCCACTTT.

This chain joins TRBV28 and TRBJ2-3, with 7 bases aligning to TRBD2. V dropped 5 bases and J dropped 5; count of bases not matched to a gene: 22. CDR1 and CDR2 from the germline V gene are MDHEN and SYDVKM. CDR3 size: 19 residues. CDR3 protein: CASSPRFLIYLGREDTQYF. CDR3 nucleotide sequence: TGTGCCAGCAGTCCCCGATTTCTTATATACCTGGGGAGGGAAGATACGCAGTATTTT.

CDR3: CASSFRGAVNTIYF. The CDR3 DNA follows: TGTGCCAGCAGCTTCCGGGGGGCCGTCAACACCATATATTTT. The rearrangement joins TRBV7-2 to TRBJ1-3, with a tentative D call TRBD1 (6 bases). The ends were cut back, 3 bases at V and 7 bases at J, with 13 bases in the middle. The V gene's germline CDR1 is SGHTA and CDR2 FQGNSA. The CDR3 totals 14 residues.

The V and J genes are TRBV19 and TRBJ1-1; D is possibly TRBD1 (6 bases). The CDR3 has 13 residues. CDR1 and CDR2 (germline): LNHDA, SQIVND (reference sequence). The ends were cut back, 4 bases at V and 7 bases at J, with 13 bases in the middle. CDR3 bases: TGTGCCAGTAGTACAGGGGCCGCTCGTGAAGCTTTCTTT. This encodes CASSTGAAREAFF.